This TCR beta chain was obtained from a study of cytomegalovirus exposure and HLA in healthy donors. For the study at large: Membership in the Caucasian-associated ancestry cluster was found for around 85% of around 380 genotyped donors. Overall study findings and caveats: Trimming of TCR beta V- and J-genes showed a link, identified in a later analysis, to a missense DCLRE1C variant. As was reported, the HLA-A and HLA-B alleles of most subjects were accurately predicted from TCR beta sequences. Confirmation in vitro established that a few CMV-associated chains were specific for CMV antigens.

The sample holds one count of this clone. Antigen specificity is unknown. The primer mix had 60 Vbeta and 13 Jbeta primers. Assay used: immunoSEQ multiplex PCR; TCRdb lists only in-frame clones, some missing. The table includes some 130,000 clones, 79% detected once. Germline V gives CDR1 MNHEY, CDR2 SMNVEV (reference sequence). The CDR3 runs 14 residues. Trimming cost V 3 bases and J 4 bases; bases outside gene matches: 2. Sequencing input: PBMCs. The rearrangement links TRBV27 to TRBJ2-3, with 9 bases matching TRBD2. The receptor comes from a female donor in good health and CMV-seronegative. The CDR3 bases are TGTGCCAGCAGTTTTAGCGGGAGCCCAGATACGCAGTATTTT. Its translation: CASSFSGSPDTQYF.